The T cell receptor (beta chain) under discussion was sequenced for a study of regulatory T cells in long-lasting Graves disease. General study results and limits: Among the persistent patients, thousands of public clonotypes were shared, more than the approximately 1,000 shared among new patients. Study of thyroid tissue was not done, with only peripheral blood studied. Persistent disease exhibited a predilection for TRBV28, TRBJ1-2 and TRBJ2-5.

With regard to this clonotype: The antigen is undetermined.

The junction had 5 bases not matched to a gene; V was cut back by 1 base and J by 11 bases. The CDR3 has 14 amino acids. The germline CDR1 and CDR2 sequences are SGHAT and FQDESV (reference sequence). TCRdb independently ran MiXCR on the reads; one entry per CDR3 protein. This sample has hundreds of distinct CDR3 sequences, with roughly 90% found just once. RNA extracted from PBMCs served as the sequencing template. Graves' disease diagnoses used American Thyroid Association guidelines. The receptor's source is a woman aged 18-30 years with Graves disease. This specimen consisted of peripheral blood mononuclear cells (PBMCs), obtained with antithyroid drug treatment, in newly diagnosed or persistent Graves disease (not recorded which). The chain combines TRBV11-1 with TRBJ2-7, with 13 positions matching TRBD2. The CDR3, as DNA: TGTGCCAGCAGCTTAGGGACTAGCGGGAGTCAGGAGTACTTC. It encodes CASSLGTSGSQEYF.